This T cell receptor beta chain was identified in a study of T cell changes during pregnancy in multiple sclerosis. This clone was counted once. Measured with immunoSEQ multiplex PCR; TCRdb has only the in-frame clones, and not every one. The sample carries 30,000 to 45,000 clones, 75% to 95% recorded once. The source is a female donor with multiple sclerosis, enrolled in a pregnancy study. The sample consisted of CD8+ T cells from peripheral blood mononuclear cells, taken before pregnancy.

CDR3 DNA: TGTGCCAGCCGCATGACCAGCGGGGGCCCCACAGATACGCAGTATTTT. Its protein is CASRMTSGGPTDTQYF. The chain employs TRBV13 and TRBJ2-3, with 8 bases aligning to TRBD2. This CDR3 has 16 residues. Germline CDR1 PRHDT, CDR2 FYEKMQ (reference sequence). V lost 8 bases and J lost 2; bases outside the gene matches: 12.